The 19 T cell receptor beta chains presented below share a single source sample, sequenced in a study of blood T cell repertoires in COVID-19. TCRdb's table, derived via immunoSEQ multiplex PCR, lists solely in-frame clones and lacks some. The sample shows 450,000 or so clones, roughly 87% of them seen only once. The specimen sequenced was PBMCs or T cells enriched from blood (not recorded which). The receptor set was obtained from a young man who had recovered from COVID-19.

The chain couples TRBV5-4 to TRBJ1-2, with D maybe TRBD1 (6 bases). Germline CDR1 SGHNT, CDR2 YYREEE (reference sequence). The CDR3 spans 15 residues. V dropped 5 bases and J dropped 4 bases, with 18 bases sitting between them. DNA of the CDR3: TGTGCCAGCAGGTCCGGGACATACAGTTTCTATGGCTACACCTTC. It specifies CASRSGTYSFYGYTF.

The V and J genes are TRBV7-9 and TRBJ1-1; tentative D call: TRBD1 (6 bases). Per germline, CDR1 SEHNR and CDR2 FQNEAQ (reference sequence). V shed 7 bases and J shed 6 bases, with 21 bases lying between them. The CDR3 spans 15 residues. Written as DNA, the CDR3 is TGTGCCAGCACCCCAACGGCGCGGGGGCTTGCTGAAGCTTTCTTT. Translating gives CASTPTARGLAEAFF.

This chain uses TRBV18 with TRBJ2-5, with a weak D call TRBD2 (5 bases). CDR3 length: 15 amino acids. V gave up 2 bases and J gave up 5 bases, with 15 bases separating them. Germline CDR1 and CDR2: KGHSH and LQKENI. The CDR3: CASSPASGDLETQYF. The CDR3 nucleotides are TGTGCCAGCTCACCAGCGAGCGGAGATCTCGAGACCCAGTACTTC. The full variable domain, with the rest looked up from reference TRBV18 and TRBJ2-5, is NAGVMQNPRHLVRRRGQEARLRCSPMKGHSHVYWYRQLPEEGLKFMVYLQKENIIDESGMPKERFSAEFPKEGPSILRIQQVVRGDSAAYFCASSPASGDLETQYFGPGTRLLVL.

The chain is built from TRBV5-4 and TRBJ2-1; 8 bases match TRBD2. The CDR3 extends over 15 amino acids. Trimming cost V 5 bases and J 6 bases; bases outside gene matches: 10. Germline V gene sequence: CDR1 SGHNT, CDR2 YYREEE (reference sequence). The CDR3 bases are TGTGCCAGCAGAAACGGGGGGGCCGTAGGCAATGAGCAGTTCTTC. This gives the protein CASRNGGAVGNEQFF.

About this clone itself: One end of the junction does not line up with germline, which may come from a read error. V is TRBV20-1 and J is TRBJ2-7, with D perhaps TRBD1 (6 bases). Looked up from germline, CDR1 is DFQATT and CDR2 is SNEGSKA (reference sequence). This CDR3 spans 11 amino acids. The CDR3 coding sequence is TGCAGTGCTGGAGACAGGTCCGAGCAGTACTTC. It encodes CSAGDRSEQYF.

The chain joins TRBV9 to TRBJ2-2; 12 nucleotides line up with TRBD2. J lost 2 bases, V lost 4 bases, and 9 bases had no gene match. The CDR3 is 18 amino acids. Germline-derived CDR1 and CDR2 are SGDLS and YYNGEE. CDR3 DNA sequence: TGTGCCAGCAGCCCGCAAACGACTAGCGGGGGTAACACCGGGGAGCTGTTTTTT. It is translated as CASSPQTTSGGNTGELFF.

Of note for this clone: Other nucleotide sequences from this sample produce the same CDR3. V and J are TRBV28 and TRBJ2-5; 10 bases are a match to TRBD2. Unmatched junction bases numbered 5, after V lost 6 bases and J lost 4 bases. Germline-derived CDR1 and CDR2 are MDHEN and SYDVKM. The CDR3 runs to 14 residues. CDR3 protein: CASSSGRARETQYF. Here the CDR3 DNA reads TGTGCCAGCAGCAGCGGGAGGGCCAGAGAGACCCAGTACTTC.

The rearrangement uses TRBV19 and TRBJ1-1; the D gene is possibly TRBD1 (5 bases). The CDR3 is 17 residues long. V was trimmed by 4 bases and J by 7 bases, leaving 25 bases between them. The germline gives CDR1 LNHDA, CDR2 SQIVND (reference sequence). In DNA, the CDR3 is TGTGCCAGTAGTAAATACAGCGGGGCCGCCGGGTTAGGTGAAGCTTTCTTT. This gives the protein CASSKYSGAAGLGEAFF.

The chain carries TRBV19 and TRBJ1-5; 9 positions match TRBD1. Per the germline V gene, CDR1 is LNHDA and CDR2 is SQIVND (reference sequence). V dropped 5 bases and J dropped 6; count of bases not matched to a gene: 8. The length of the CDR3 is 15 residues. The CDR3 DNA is TGTGCCAGTAGTCCTTCGGGGACAGGGAGTCAGCCCCAGCATTTT. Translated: CASSPSGTGSQPQHF.

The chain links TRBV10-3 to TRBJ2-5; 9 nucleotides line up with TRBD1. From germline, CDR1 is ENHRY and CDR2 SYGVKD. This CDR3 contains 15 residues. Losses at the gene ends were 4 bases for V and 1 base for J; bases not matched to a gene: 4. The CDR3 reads CAISAGQGLQETQYF. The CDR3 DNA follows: TGTGCCATCAGTGCGGGACAGGGACTCCAAGAGACCCAGTACTTC.

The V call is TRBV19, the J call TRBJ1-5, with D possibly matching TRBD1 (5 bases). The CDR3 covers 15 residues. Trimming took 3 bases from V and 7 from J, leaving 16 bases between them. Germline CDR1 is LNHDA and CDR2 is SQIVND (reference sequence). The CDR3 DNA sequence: TGTGCCAGTAGTATTACGACAGCTCGGAACCAGCCCCAGCATTTT. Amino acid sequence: CASSITTARNQPQHF.

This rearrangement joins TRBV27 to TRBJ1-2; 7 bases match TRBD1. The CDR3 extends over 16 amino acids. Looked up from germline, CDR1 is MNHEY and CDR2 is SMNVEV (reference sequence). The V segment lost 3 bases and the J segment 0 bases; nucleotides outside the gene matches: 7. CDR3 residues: CASSFGGQPANYGYTF. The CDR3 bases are TGTGCCAGCAGTTTTGGGGGACAGCCAGCTAACTATGGCTACACCTTC.

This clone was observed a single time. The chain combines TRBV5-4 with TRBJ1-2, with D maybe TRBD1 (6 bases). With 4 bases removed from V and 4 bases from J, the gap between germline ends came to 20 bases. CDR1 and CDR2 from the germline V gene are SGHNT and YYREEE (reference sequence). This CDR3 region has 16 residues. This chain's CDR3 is CASSPTHDRTSYGYTF. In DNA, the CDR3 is TGTGCCAGCAGCCCAACTCACGACAGGACTTCCTATGGCTACACCTTC.

The CDR3 bases are TGTGCCAGCAGTATGAGTAGGACAGTGAGCTTCTATGGCTACACCTTC. Translated: CASSMSRTVSFYGYTF. The J gene is TRBJ1-2, the V gene TRBV2; TRBD1 might be the D (6 bases). Trimming left V 5 bases short and J 4 bases short, with 20 bases between. CDR3 length equals 16 residues. Germline CDR1 and CDR2: SNHLY and FYNNEI.

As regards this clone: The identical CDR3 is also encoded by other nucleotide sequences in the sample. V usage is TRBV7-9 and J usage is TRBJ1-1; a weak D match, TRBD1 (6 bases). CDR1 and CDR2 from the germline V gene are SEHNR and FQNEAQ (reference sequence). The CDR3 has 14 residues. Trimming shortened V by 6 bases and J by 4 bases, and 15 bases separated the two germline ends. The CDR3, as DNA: TGTGCCAGCAGTTGGAGACAGGCTGGCACTGAAGCTTTCTTT. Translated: CASSWRQAGTEAFF.

This CDR3 reads CASSLVREGEQFF. CDR3 bases: TGTGCCAGCAGCTTAGTCAGGGAGGGTGAGCAGTTCTTC. The rearrangement joins TRBV7-2 to TRBJ2-1; 7 bases match TRBD2. Germline lookup yields CDR1 SGHTA and CDR2 FQGNSA. J was trimmed by 9 bases and V by 1 base; bases with no gene match: 3. The CDR3 consists of 13 residues.

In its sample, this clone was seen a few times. The CDR3 is CASSFPGASGYTF. CDR3 bases: TGTGCCAGCAGTTTTCCAGGGGCCTCTGGCTACACCTTC. The V gene is TRBV27, the J gene TRBJ1-2; D may be TRBD1 (6 bases). The CDR3 is made up of 13 amino acids. V lost 3 bases, J lost 7 bases, and 12 bases lay in between. Germline-derived CDR1 and CDR2 are MNHEY and SMNVEV (reference sequence).

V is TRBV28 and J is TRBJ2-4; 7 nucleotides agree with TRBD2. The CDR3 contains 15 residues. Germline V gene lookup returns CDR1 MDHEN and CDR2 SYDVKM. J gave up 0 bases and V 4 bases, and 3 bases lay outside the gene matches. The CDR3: CASSSGGEAKNIQYF. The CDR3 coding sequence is TGTGCCAGCAGTTCGGGAGGCGAAGCCAAAAACATTCAGTACTTC.

CDR3 DNA sequence: TGTGCCAGCAGCTTAGGTCAGGGGGTTGATGGAAACACCATATATTTT. It encodes CASSLGQGVDGNTIYF. This rearrangement joins TRBV7-9 to TRBJ1-3; 7 nucleotides line up with TRBD1. This CDR3 has 16 amino acids. The V gene's germline CDR1 is SEHNR and CDR2 FQNEAQ (reference sequence). V shed 1 base and J 3 bases; nucleotides not matched to a gene: 6.